This T cell receptor beta chain came from a study of blood T cell repertoires in COVID-19. On the study more broadly: There were acute and convalescent COVID-19 samples, and they came from the United States, Italy and Spain.

Libraries were prepared by immunoSEQ multiplex PCR; TCRdb keeps only in-frame clonotypes and omits some of them. The profile shows about 290,000 clones, just under 85% of them singletons. The CDR3 is 17 residues long. Per germline, CDR1 KGHSH and CDR2 LQKENI. With 3 bases clipped from V and 4 bases from J, the junction kept 10 bases outside the gene matches. Input material: peripheral blood. V gene TRBV18 combines with J gene TRBJ2-2; 8 nucleotides line up with TRBD1. The source of this sequence is a woman aged 45-60 years with active or convalescent COVID-19. The CDR3 protein is CASSPVDRGGGTGELFF. In nucleotides, the CDR3 is TGTGCCAGCTCACCGGTCGACAGGGGAGGTGGCACCGGGGAGCTGTTTTTT.